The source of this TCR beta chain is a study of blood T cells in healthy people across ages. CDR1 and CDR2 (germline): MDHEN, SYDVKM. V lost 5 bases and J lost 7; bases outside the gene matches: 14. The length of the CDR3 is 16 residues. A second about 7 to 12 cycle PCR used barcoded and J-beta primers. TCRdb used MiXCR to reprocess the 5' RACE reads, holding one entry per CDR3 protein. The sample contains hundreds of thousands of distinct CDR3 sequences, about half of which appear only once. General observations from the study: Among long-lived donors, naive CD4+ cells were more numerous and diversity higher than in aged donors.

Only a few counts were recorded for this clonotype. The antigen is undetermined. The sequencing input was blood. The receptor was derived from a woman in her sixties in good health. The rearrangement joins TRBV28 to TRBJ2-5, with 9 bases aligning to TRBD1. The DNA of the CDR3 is TGTGCCAGCAGTGAGTCACCGGGACAGGGATTAGGGACCCAGTACTTC. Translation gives CASSESPGQGLGTQYF. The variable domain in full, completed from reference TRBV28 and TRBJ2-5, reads DVKVTQSSRYLVKRTGEKVFLECVQDMDHENMFWYRQDPGLGLRLIYFSYDVKMKEKGDIPEGYSVSREKKERFSLILESASTNQTSMYLCASSESPGQGLGTQYFGPGTRLLVL.